The 21 T cell receptor beta chains below come from one sample, sequenced in a study of T cells in localized non-small cell lung cancer. Sequenced by immunoSEQ multiplex PCR; TCRdb stores in-frame clones only, minus some. The sample yields 60,000 to 85,000 clones, 70% to 90% seen once. The sequenced sample was peripheral blood, obtained before any cancer treatment. Receptors originate from a male donor aged 60 or older with stage III squamous cell lung carcinoma.

This clone was recorded once. The chain joins TRBV10-2 to TRBJ2-7; 8 bases are shared with TRBD1. The germline V gene encodes CDR1 WSHSY and CDR2 SAAADI. J was trimmed by 2 bases and V by 6 bases; bases with no gene match: 3. The length of the CDR3 is 13 residues. The CDR3 loop is CASRDRVTYEQYV. The CDR3 DNA sequence: TGCGCCAGCAGGGACAGGGTGACCTACGAGCAGTACGTC.

On this clone: The junction departs from the called germline gene at one end, perhaps through a read error. Other DNA sequences in this sample translate to the same CDR3. The V gene is TRBV30, the J gene TRBJ1-3; D is unresolved. This CDR3 is built from 15 residues. Germline V lookup: CDR1 GTSNPN, CDR2 SVGIG (reference sequence). CDR3 region: CAWSRLASSGNTIYF. The CDR3 nucleotides read TGTGCCTGGAGTAGGCTCGCGAGCTCTGGAAATACCATATATTTT.

The rearrangement uses TRBV7-9 and TRBJ2-5, with D uncertain. This CDR3 is 15 amino acids long. Germline V lookup: CDR1 SEHNR, CDR2 FQNEAQ (reference sequence). Trimming stripped 1 base from V and 3 bases from J, with 12 bases between. The CDR3 DNA sequence: TGTGCCAGCAGCTTAGGGGCAGGCAAAGAAGAGACCCAGTACTTC. Translated: CASSLGAGKEETQYF.

This clone is a singleton in its sample. V usage is TRBV19 and J usage is TRBJ2-3, with D perhaps TRBD2 (6 bases). Germline lookup yields CDR1 LNHDA and CDR2 SQIVND (reference sequence). V gave up 5 bases and J gave up 2 bases, with 8 bases separating them. The CDR3 extends over 13 amino acids. The CDR3 nucleotides read TGTGCCAGTAGTGGGGGGTACACAGATACGCAGTATTTT. It codes for CASSGGYTDTQYF. The full variable domain, in which reference TRBV19 and TRBJ2-3 provide the parts outside the CDR3, is DGGITQSPKYLFRKEGQNVTLSCEQNLNHDAMYWYRQDPGQGLRLIYYSQIVNDFQKGDIAEGYSVSREKKESFPLTVTSAQKNPTAFYLCASSGGYTDTQYFGPGTRLTVL.

This clone was observed a few times. V gene TRBV30 combines with J gene TRBJ1-1; D is ambiguous. Germline V gene lookup returns CDR1 GTSNPN and CDR2 SVGIG (reference sequence). The ends were cut back, 3 bases at V and 5 bases at J, with 19 bases in the middle. This CDR3 has 15 residues. DNA for the CDR3: TGTGCCTGGAGGTACGCGATCCGATTGCGGACTGAAGCTTTCTTT. Amino acid sequence: CAWRYAIRLRTEAFF.

The chain recombines TRBV7-2 with TRBJ2-3; 8 positions match TRBD2. V lost 7 bases to trimming and J lost 0 bases; unmatched junction nucleotides: 6. The germline V gene has CDR1 SGHTA and CDR2 FQGNSA. The CDR3 extends over 15 amino acids. The CDR3, as DNA: TGTGCCAGCACGACTCAGCGGGGGAGCACAGATACGCAGTATTTT. This codes for CASTTQRGSTDTQYF. Complete variable domain (other parts from reference TRBV7-2 and TRBJ2-3): GAGVSQSPSNKVTEKGKDVELRCDPISGHTALYWYRQSLGQGLEFLIYFQGNSAPDKSGLPSDRFSAERTGGSVSTLTIQRTQQEDSAVYLCASTTQRGSTDTQYFGPGTRLTVL.

The rearrangement uses TRBV5-1 and TRBJ2-2, with 8 bases lining up with TRBD1. Germline CDR1 is SGHRS and CDR2 is YFSETQ. The CDR3 has 16 amino acids. With V trimmed by 1 base and J by 4 bases, 6 bases remained unmatched. Written as DNA, the CDR3 is TGCGCCAGCAGCTTGCGAGGACAGGGATCCACCGGGGAGCTGTTTTTT. Translation gives CASSLRGQGSTGELFF.

The genes are TRBV19 and TRBJ1-6; D is undetermined. In germline, CDR1 is LNHDA, CDR2 SQIVND (reference sequence). Trimming took 2 bases from V and 7 from J, leaving 18 bases between them. The CDR3 spans 17 residues. The CDR3 spells CASSISAGRIGNSPLHF. The CDR3 nucleotides read TGTGCCAGTAGTATATCGGCAGGCCGTATAGGGAATTCACCCCTCCACTTT.

V and J are TRBV10-3 and TRBJ1-5; 7 bases line up with TRBD1. The CDR3 length is 13 residues. The J segment lost 4 bases and the V segment lost 10 bases, leaving 7 bases of the junction unmatched. Germline V CDR1 and CDR2: ENHRY, SYGVKD. The CDR3: CATRGDRNQPQHF. The CDR3 nucleotides read TGTGCCACCCGGGGGGACAGAAATCAGCCCCAGCATTTT.

The V and J genes are TRBV7-2 and TRBJ2-3, with D perhaps TRBD1 (5 bases). The germline V gene encodes CDR1 SGHTA and CDR2 FQGNSA. V gave up 3 bases and J gave up 0 bases, with 10 bases separating them. This CDR3 has 15 amino acids. The CDR3, as DNA: TGTGCCAGCAGCTTCTTGGGGCGCAGCACAGATACGCAGTATTTT. As protein: CASSFLGRSTDTQYF.

The chain is built from TRBV25-1 and TRBJ1-1; 11 bases are shared with TRBD1. V shed 5 bases, J shed 6 bases, and the junction held 8 bases outside the gene matches. The CDR3 loop spans 15 amino acids. Germline CDR1 reads MGHDK; CDR2 reads SYGVNS. CDR3: CASSKGTGGRPEAFF. DNA for the CDR3: TGTGCCAGCAGTAAAGGGACAGGGGGAAGGCCTGAAGCTTTCTTT.

V usage is TRBV27 and J usage is TRBJ2-5; 14 bases agree with TRBD2. This CDR3 has 16 amino acids. Germline CDR1 MNHEY, CDR2 SMNVEV (reference sequence). V shed 0 bases and J 4 bases; nucleotides not matched to a gene: 1. The CDR3 DNA reads TGTGCCAGCAGTTTATCCGGACTAGCGGGGGGAGAGACCCAGTACTTC. It yields the protein CASSLSGLAGGETQYF.

The V call is TRBV18, the J call TRBJ2-1, with TRBD2 matching 8 bases. CDR3 size: 15 residues. Germline trimming cut 3 bases from V and 5 bases from J; bases unmatched to any gene: 6. Germline V gene lookup returns CDR1 KGHSH and CDR2 LQKENI. The CDR3 coding sequence is TGTGCCAGCTCACCCGCGCGGGGGGAAAACAATGAGCAGTTCTTC. Protein sequence: CASSPARGENNEQFF.

This chain connects TRBV7-2 to TRBJ1-3; D gene uncertain. V was clipped by 5 bases and J by 7 bases, with 6 bases between them. The length of the CDR3 is 11 residues. Germline CDR1 reads SGHTA; CDR2 reads FQGNSA. The CDR3 here is CASSPINTIYF. The CDR3 bases are TGTGCCAGCAGCCCCATTAACACCATATATTTT. Drawing the rest from reference TRBV7-2 and TRBJ1-3, the complete variable domain is GAGVSQSPSNKVTEKGKDVELRCDPISGHTALYWYRQSLGQGLEFLIYFQGNSAPDKSGLPSDRFSAERTGGSVSTLTIQRTQQEDSAVYLCASSPINTIYFGEGSWLTVV.

The chain links TRBV30 to TRBJ1-4; D unresolved. The germline CDR1 and CDR2 sequences are GTSNPN and SVGIG (reference sequence). CDR3 length equals 15 residues. The germline V and J ends were trimmed by 2 bases and 5 bases, with 15 bases remaining between them. DNA of the CDR3: TGTGCCTGGAGTCGTCCGACGGGAATCAATGAAAAACTGTTTTTT. Its protein is CAWSRPTGINEKLFF.

This clone was detected only once. V gene TRBV2 combines with J gene TRBJ1-3; D remains ambiguous. CDR3 size: 16 residues. CDR1 and CDR2 (germline): SNHLY, FYNNEI. V was clipped by 3 bases and J by 0 bases, with 12 bases between them. CDR3 region: CASSDFGPTSGNTIYF. Written as DNA, the CDR3 is TGTGCCAGCAGTGATTTCGGCCCGACCTCTGGAAACACCATATATTTT.

This rearrangement joins TRBV13 to TRBJ2-4, with 10 nucleotides matching TRBD1. Germline V gives CDR1 PRHDT, CDR2 FYEKMQ (reference sequence). The CDR3 is 14 residues long. Trimming cost V 5 bases and J 6 bases; bases outside gene matches: 4. CDR3 loop: CASSRGDRGNIQYF. CDR3 DNA: TGTGCCAGCAGCCGCGGGGACAGGGGAAACATTCAGTACTTC.

This chain connects TRBV9 to TRBJ2-3; 8 bases fit TRBD1. Germline V gives CDR1 SGDLS, CDR2 YYNGEE. After removal of 1 base from V and 4 bases from J, the junction contained 5 bases not matched to a gene. The CDR3 contains 15 residues. In nucleotides, the CDR3 is TGTGCCAGCAGCGTACAGGGGGCGAGGGCAGATACGCAGTATTTT. Translation gives CASSVQGARADTQYF.

The genes are TRBV5-6 and TRBJ1-2; 10 nucleotides agree with TRBD1. J gave up 4 bases and V 4 bases, and 7 bases lay outside the gene matches. Germline CDR1 is SGHDT and CDR2 is YYEEEE. The CDR3 spans 15 residues. CDR3 sequence: CASSPGTGEGYGYTF. The CDR3 coding sequence is TGTGCCAGCAGCCCCGGGACAGGGGAAGGCTATGGCTACACCTTC.

Only one count was recorded for this clone. The chain has TRBV4-2 and TRBJ2-5, with D perhaps being TRBD1 or TRBD2 (6 bases each). V was pared by 4 bases and J by 2 bases, with 32 bases between. Germline V lookup: CDR1 LGHNA, CDR2 YNFKEQ. CDR3 length equals 21 residues. CDR3 protein: CASSPPFLGDRSRGPQETQYF. Written as DNA, the CDR3 is TGTGCCAGCAGCCCACCATTTTTGGGCGACAGGTCGCGGGGCCCTCAAGAGACCCAGTACTTC.

The rearrangement links TRBV7-8 to TRBJ1-6, with a tentative D call TRBD1 (6 bases). V dropped 1 base and J dropped 6 bases, with 13 bases sitting between them. The germline gives CDR1 SGHVS, CDR2 FQNEAQ. CDR3 length: 16 residues. CDR3 amino acids: CASSLVLGQTNSPLHF. CDR3 in DNA: TGTGCCAGCAGCTTAGTATTGGGACAAACTAATTCACCCCTCCACTTT.